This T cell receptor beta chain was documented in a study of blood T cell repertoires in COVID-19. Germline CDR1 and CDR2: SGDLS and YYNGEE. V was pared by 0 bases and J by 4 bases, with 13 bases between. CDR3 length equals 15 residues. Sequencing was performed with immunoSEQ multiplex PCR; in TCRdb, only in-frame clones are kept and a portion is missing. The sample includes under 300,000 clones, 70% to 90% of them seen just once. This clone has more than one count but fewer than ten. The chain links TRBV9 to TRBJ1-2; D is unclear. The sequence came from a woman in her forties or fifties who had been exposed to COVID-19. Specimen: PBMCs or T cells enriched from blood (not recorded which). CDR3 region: CASSVGSGRGYGYTF. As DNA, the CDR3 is TGTGCCAGCAGCGTAGGGAGCGGGAGAGGCTATGGCTACACCTTC.